Listed below are T cell receptor beta chains from one sample, sequenced in a study of cytotoxic CD8 clonotypes in ibrutinib-treated CLL. The table came from immunoSEQ multiplex PCR; TCRdb's copy has only in-frame clones and leaves some out. The sample shows around 300,000 clones, 70% to 80% of them seen only once. The sequences come from PBMCs, collected before ibrutinib treatment. The receptor set was obtained from a human donor with chronic lymphocytic leukemia. Both conserved end residues are part of each CDR3. D genes are given only for firm matches. Some rows have no size entry. The others give once, few or many, or a class for an expanded clone.

TGTGCCATCAGTGGCGGTTACATTGATACGCAGTATTTT	CAISGGYIDTQYF	.	TRBV10-3	.	TRBJ2-3
TGTGCCAGTAGTACACCGGGACAGAAGAACACCGGGGAGCTGTTTTTT	CASSTPGQKNTGELFF	TRBD1	TRBV19	.	TRBJ2-2
TGTGCCAGCAGCGTAGAGAGTAGCACAGATACGCAGTATTTT	CASSVESSTDTQYF	.	TRBV9	few	TRBJ2-3
TGCGCCAGCAGCGACATAGGGGGCACTAACTATGGCTACACCTTC	CASSDIGGTNYGYTF	TRBD1	TRBV4-1	.	TRBJ1-2
TGTGCCAGCTATTTGTCCGGTGGGGCATTAGGAGGTGAGCAGTTCTTC	CASYLSGGALGGEQFF	.	TRBV28	.	TRBJ2-1
TGTGCCATCAGGAGGACAGTCCAAGAGACCCAGTACTTC	CAIRRTVQETQYF	.	TRBV10-3	once	TRBJ2-5
TGTGCCAGCTCACCACGAGGTCCTCAAGAGACCCAGTACTTC	CASSPRGPQETQYF	.	TRBV18	.	TRBJ2-5
TGCGCCAGCAGCTTAGACCCAGGGGGTCGCGAGCAGTACTTC	CASSLDPGGREQYF	TRBD1	TRBV5-1	.	TRBJ2-7
TGTGCCAGCAGTTACTCCTCAGGGATGAACACTGAAGCTTTCTTT	CASSYSSGMNTEAFF	.	TRBV6-6	.	TRBJ1-1
TGTGCCAGCAGTTCCCAGATGTCGAACACTGAAGCTTTCTTT	CASSSQMSNTEAFF	.	TRBV25-1	.	TRBJ1-1
TGTGCTAGCAGCTTCGGGACAGGGGTGGACGAGCAGTACTTC	CASSFGTGVDEQYF	TRBD1	TRBV7-7	.	TRBJ2-7
TGTGCCAGCTCACCATTTGGACAGGGGGCTTACAATGAGCAGTTCTTC	CASSPFGQGAYNEQFF	TRBD1	TRBV18	once	TRBJ2-1
TGTGCCAGCAGACGAACAGGGATAAACACTGAAGCTTTCTTT	CASRRTGINTEAFF	.	TRBV27	.	TRBJ1-1
TGCGCCAGCAGCTCCAACCCGACAGGGGCACAAGAGACCCAGTACTTC	CASSSNPTGAQETQYF	TRBD1	TRBV5-1	few	TRBJ2-5
TGTGCCAGCAGCCGGGACAGGGACACCGAGGAGCTGTTTTTT	CASSRDRDTEELFF	TRBD1	TRBV7-6	.	TRBJ2-2
TGTGCCAGTAGTTCGATCGCGGGAGCCCAATCCAATGAGCAGTTCTTC	CASSSIAGAQSNEQFF	TRBD2	TRBV19	.	TRBJ2-1
TGTGCCAGCAGCCGACTAGCGGGAGTTCTGTACTCCTACAATGAGCAGTTCTTC	CASSRLAGVLYSYNEQFF	TRBD2	TRBV7-3	.	TRBJ2-1
TGTGCCAGCAGCAAGGGACTAGCGGGAGGGTACACCGGGGAGCTGTTTTTT	CASSKGLAGGYTGELFF	TRBD2	TRBV14	.	TRBJ2-2
TGTGCCAGCAGGCCGGGACAGAGCGACACTGAAGCTTTCTTT	CASRPGQSDTEAFF	TRBD1	TRBV2	.	TRBJ1-1
TGTGCCAGCGGCCTAGCGGGAGGCAGTGAGCAGTTCTTC	CASGLAGGSEQFF	TRBD2	TRBV5-4	few	TRBJ2-1
TGCGCCAGCAGCCTATCGACAGGGAGGCCCGGGGAGCTGTTTTTT	CASSLSTGRPGELFF	.	TRBV4-3	once	TRBJ2-2
TGTGCCAGCGGAAGTAGTTTCGCGTTCCACGAGCAGTACTTC	CASGSSFAFHEQYF	.	TRBV14	.	TRBJ2-7
TGTGCCAGCAGTTGGCAAAATGAGCAGTTCTTC	CASSWQNEQFF	.	TRBV27	.	TRBJ2-1
TGTGCCAGCAGCAGGGAGGGGGCTAGCGGGACGTACGACTTC	CASSREGASGTYDF	TRBD2	TRBV7-9	.	TRBJ2-7
TGTGCCAGCTCACCACCAGCGGGAGCAGGCACCGGGGAGCTGTTTTTT	CASSPPAGAGTGELFF	TRBD2	TRBV18	.	TRBJ2-2
TGCCTCACGGCACCGGGACAGGCGACGGAAGGGGAGACCCAGTACTTC	CLTAPGQATEGETQYF	TRBD1	TRBV27	few	TRBJ2-5
TGTGCCAGCAGCGACCGGGACAGCAATCCCCACGAGCAGTACTTC	CASSDRDSNPHEQYF	TRBD1	TRBV7-9	.	TRBJ2-7
TGTGCCAGCAGTTACCCGGGACAGGGAAGCGAGACCCAGTACTTC	CASSYPGQGSETQYF	TRBD1	TRBV6-6	.	TRBJ2-5
TGTGCCAGCATGCGCGGGAGCACAGATACGCAGTATTTT	CASMRGSTDTQYF	.	TRBV2	.	TRBJ2-3
TGTGCCAGCAGCCACCCTCGGACAGGGAGGATTCAGCCCCAGCATTTT	CASSHPRTGRIQPQHF	TRBD1	TRBV28	few	TRBJ1-5
TGTGCCAGCAGCGGCACGAAGGAGGCCGATGGCTACACCTTC	CASSGTKEADGYTF	.	TRBV7-9	.	TRBJ1-2
TGTGCCAGCAGTTACTGGGGGTCCGGGATTGAGACCCAGTACTTC	CASSYWGSGIETQYF	.	TRBV6-5	.	TRBJ2-5
TGTGCCAGCAGCTTGGGACAGAGAACCTACGAGCAGTACTTC	CASSLGQRTYEQYF	.	TRBV5-4	few	TRBJ2-7
TGTGCCAGTAGTATAGGGACAGCGAACACTGAAGCTTTCTTT	CASSIGTANTEAFF	.	TRBV19	.	TRBJ1-1
TGTGCCAGCACAGGGACTAGTAGGTACAATGAGCAGTTCTTC	CASTGTSRYNEQFF	TRBD2	TRBV28	.	TRBJ2-1
TGTGCCAGCAGCTTACCTAGGAGGTACTCCTCTGGAAACACCATATATTTT	CASSLPRRYSSGNTIYF	.	TRBV7-9	few	TRBJ1-3
TGTGCCAGCAGGTCCCGTTTGTCTCCTAGCACAGATACGCAGTATTTT	CASRSRLSPSTDTQYF	.	TRBV5-6	.	TRBJ2-3
TGTGCCACCAGCAGAGATGCGTCCGGCGAGCAGTACTTC	CATSRDASGEQYF	.	TRBV15	.	TRBJ2-7
TGCGCCAGCAGCCCAGAGGGCTTAGCGGGGTTCTACGAGCAGTACTTC	CASSPEGLAGFYEQYF	TRBD2	TRBV5-1	.	TRBJ2-7
TGTGCCAGCAGCTTGTATAGCTACGAGCAGTACTTC	CASSLYSYEQYF	.	TRBV5-6	.	TRBJ2-7
TGCGCCAGCAGGCGGCTAGCGGGAGTTTCCCGCGAGCAGTACTTC	CASRRLAGVSREQYF	TRBD2	TRBV4-1	.	TRBJ2-7
TGTGCCAGCAGCCTCAGGTCTTTATCTCGGGAGCAAGAGACCCAGTACTTC	CASSLRSLSREQETQYF	.	TRBV7-2	.	TRBJ2-5
TGTGCCAGCAGCCCCAGGGGGACAACAAACACTGAAGCTTTCTTT	CASSPRGTTNTEAFF	TRBD1	TRBV7-8	.	TRBJ1-1
TGTGCCAGCAGCAAGGACAGGGGGCCTGGGAATCAGCCCCAGCATTTT	CASSKDRGPGNQPQHF	TRBD1	TRBV7-8	.	TRBJ1-5
TGTGCCTGGAGTTCGGGAGCTAGCACAGATACGCAGTATTTT	CAWSSGASTDTQYF	.	TRBV30	.	TRBJ2-3
TGCGCCAGCAGCCAAGGGGGTTTGGGGACAGACGTTTATGCTGGCTACACCTTC	CASSQGGLGTDVYAGYTF	TRBD1	TRBV4-1	.	TRBJ1-2
TGTGCCAGCAGCGCCCGCCCGGGCGGGAGAGGAGAGACCCAGTACTTC	CASSARPGGRGETQYF	TRBD2	TRBV9	.	TRBJ2-5
TGTGCCAGCAGTGAACGACAGCTCTATGGCTACACCTTC	CASSERQLYGYTF	.	TRBV2	few	TRBJ1-2
TGTGCCAGCAGCGTGTTCGACGGAAAAGAGACCCAGTACTTC	CASSVFDGKETQYF	.	TRBV9	.	TRBJ2-5
TGTGCCTGGAACCCGGGACAGGGAGGCGAGCAGTACTTC	CAWNPGQGGEQYF	TRBD1	TRBV30	.	TRBJ2-7
TGTGCCAGCAGAAGACAAACGGTCTATCCCAGGGGGTTCTCATCTGAAGCTTTCTTT	CASRRQTVYPRGFSSEAFF	.	TRBV21-1	.	TRBJ1-1
TGTGCCAGCAGCTCAGAAGGACTAGCGGGGCTCTCATATACGCAGTATTTT	CASSSEGLAGLSYTQYF	TRBD2	TRBV7-2	once	TRBJ2-3
TGTGCCTGGAGTGTACGATGGGCCCTAGCCACCTACGAGCAGTACTTC	CAWSVRWALATYEQYF	.	TRBV30	.	TRBJ2-7
TGTGCCACCAGCAGCCCGGGACAGGGCGCCAATCAGCCCCAGCATTTT	CATSSPGQGANQPQHF	TRBD1	TRBV15	.	TRBJ1-5
TGTGCCAGCAGCTTCCCCAAGGACCCACGGCGCTCCTCCTACAATGAGCAGTTCTTC	CASSFPKDPRRSSYNEQFF	.	TRBV11-2	.	TRBJ2-1
TGTGCCAGCAGCCAACAGGGGACAGTCTTTACCGGGGAGCTGTTTTTT	CASSQQGTVFTGELFF	TRBD1	TRBV27	.	TRBJ2-2